This passage covers 10 T cell receptor beta chains from one sample sequenced in a study of cytomegalovirus exposure and HLA in healthy donors. Researchers ran the PCR with 60 Vbeta and 13 Jbeta primers. Using immunoSEQ multiplex PCR, the repertoire was profiled, and TCRdb retains in-frame clones only, with some absent. Counted here are about 190,000 clones, roughly 75% occurring once; the ten biggest clones make up more than 4%. Sequenced sample: PBMCs. These receptors all stem from a man aged 25-45 years in good health and CMV-seropositive.

The chain carries TRBV6-6 and TRBJ1-2, with 8 bases that match TRBD1. The CDR3 contains 13 residues. With 6 bases clipped from V and 8 bases from J, the junction kept 8 bases outside the gene matches. The germline V gene encodes CDR1 MNHNY and CDR2 SVGAGI (reference sequence). CDR3 sequence reads: CASSPDRGRGYTF. CDR3 DNA sequence: TGTGCCAGCAGCCCCGACAGGGGTCGCGGCTACACCTTC.

J is TRBJ1-5 and V is TRBV19; D is ambiguous. The V gene's germline CDR1 is LNHDA and CDR2 SQIVND (reference sequence). The CDR3 loop spans 16 amino acids. Trimming left V 2 bases short and J 0 bases short, with 11 bases between. The CDR3 reads CASSIFPGLSNQPQHF. The CDR3, as DNA: TGTGCCAGTAGTATATTCCCAGGACTTAGCAATCAGCCCCAGCATTTT.

V is TRBV4-3 and J is TRBJ2-3, with D maybe TRBD1 (5 bases). Trimming took off 0 bases at V and 5 bases at J, with 12 bases between the two ends. The CDR3 length is 15 residues. Germline values: CDR1 LGHNA, CDR2 YSLEER. CDR3 sequence (DNA): TGCGCCAGCAGCCAAGATGGCAGGGATGGAGATACGCAGTATTTT. This codes for CASSQDGRDGDTQYF.

This CDR3 reads CAWSETSGRASGEFF. CDR3 sequence (DNA): TGTGCCTGGAGTGAGACTAGCGGGAGGGCCAGTGGGGAGTTCTTC. The gene calls are TRBV30 and TRBJ2-1; 14 bases map to TRBD2. This CDR3 contains 15 residues. Germline V lookup: CDR1 GTSNPN, CDR2 SVGIG (reference sequence). V was clipped by 1 base and J by 14 bases; unmatched bases: 10.

CDR3 loop: CASSVDQGQETQYF. The CDR3 DNA is TGTGCCAGCAGCGTAGATCAGGGCCAAGAGACCCAGTACTTC. This chain links TRBV9 with TRBJ2-5, with a possible D match to TRBD1 (5 bases). Trimming shortened V by 0 bases and J by 1 base, and 7 bases separated the two germline ends. Germline lookup yields CDR1 SGDLS and CDR2 YYNGEE. There are 14 residues in the CDR3.

The rearrangement uses TRBV30 and TRBJ1-1; no reliable D call. CDR3 length equals 10 residues. In germline, CDR1 is GTSNPN, CDR2 SVGIG (reference sequence). V lost 2 bases to trimming and J lost 11 bases, with 9 bases between them. Written as DNA, the CDR3 is TGTGCCTGGAGTCCCCCCATTGCTTTCTTT. Its translation: CAWSPPIAFF.

DNA for the CDR3: TGTGCCAGCAGCTTAATCCCGACAGCTGGCAATGAGCAGTTCTTC. This encodes CASSLIPTAGNEQFF. V and J are TRBV7-3 and TRBJ2-1, with a tentative D call TRBD1 (5 bases). Germline CDR1 is SGHTA and CDR2 is FQGTGA. CDR3 length: 15 residues. The V end was cut by 1 base, the J end by 6 bases, with 13 bases between.

This chain connects TRBV5-8 to TRBJ2-3; TRBD1 agrees at 9 bases. The germline CDR1 and CDR2 sequences are SGHTS and YDEGEE. The CDR3 runs 15 residues. The V gene end was trimmed by 2 bases and the J gene end by 3 bases; junction bases not matched to a gene: 4. The CDR3 coding sequence is TGTGCCAGCAGCTTAAGGACAGGGGTGACAGATACGCAGTATTTT. It translates to CASSLRTGVTDTQYF.

The V and J genes are TRBV9 and TRBJ1-2; D remains ambiguous. CDR3 length: 15 residues. Per germline, CDR1 SGDLS and CDR2 YYNGEE. The V end was cut by 0 bases, the J end by 5 bases, with 14 bases between. This CDR3 is CASSVAIEDPYGYTF. The CDR3 DNA follows: TGTGCCAGCAGCGTAGCCATAGAGGATCCTTATGGCTACACCTTC.

The CDR3 DNA sequence: TGTGCCAGCAGTTACCAGACTGGCAGCTCCTACGAGCAGTACTTC. As protein: CASSYQTGSSYEQYF. The chain carries TRBV6-5 and TRBJ2-7; D uncertain. V gave up 2 bases and J gave up 0 bases, with 11 bases separating them. This CDR3 is 15 amino acids long. Germline lookup yields CDR1 MNHEY and CDR2 SVGAGI.